The entry below describes one T cell receptor beta chain. Its cognate antigen is unknown. Across several immunoSEQ plates, the genomic DNA of each subset was split evenly. Using immunoSEQ multiplex PCR, the repertoire was profiled, and TCRdb retains in-frame clones only, with some absent. The sample comprises fewer than 850,000 clones, about 96% of which are singletons, and under 0.3% rests with the top ten. CD45RO-negative, CCR7-positively selected cells formed the naive CD8 fraction, excluding terminally differentiated effector memory CD45RA+ cells. The sample originates from a study of shared clonotypes between healthy human individuals. Findings and caveats of the study: Investigators collected only blood, and repertoires in tissues likely differ.

This CDR3 comprises 15 residues. The V gene's germline CDR1 is SGHDT and CDR2 YYEEEE. V lost 0 bases to trimming and J lost 2 bases, with 12 bases between them. The source is a man aged 25 to 40 in good health. This rearrangement joins TRBV5-6 to TRBJ2-7; D not resolved. Sequencing was carried out using naive CD8+ T cells sorted from blood. CDR3 nucleotide sequence: TGTGCCAGCAGCTTGGTAAACGGGCCAACCTACGAGCAGTACTTC. Amino acid sequence: CASSLVNGPTYEQYF.